A single sample gave rise to the 25 T cell receptor beta chains below, sequenced in a study of technical replicates of blood from several donors. TCRdb's copy holds only in-frame clones and misses some; the assay was immunoSEQ multiplex PCR. Among 66,000 or so clones, 97% were seen once, and the ten largest hold 0.15% to 0.25%. The specimen was T cells isolated from PBMCs. These receptors came from a human donor in good health.

The chain combines TRBV6-5 with TRBJ2-7; 12 bases fit TRBD2. The germline gives CDR1 MNHEY, CDR2 SVGAGI. The CDR3 covers 14 residues. The V segment lost 4 bases and the J segment 4 bases; nucleotides outside the gene matches: 2. The CDR3: CASSSLAGGYEQYF. In DNA form, the CDR3 reads TGTGCCAGCAGTTCACTAGCGGGGGGTTACGAGCAGTACTTC.

This rearrangement joins TRBV19 to TRBJ1-5; TRBD1 matches at 7 bases. V was clipped by 3 bases and J by 2 bases; unmatched bases: 7. There are 16 residues in the CDR3. In germline, CDR1 is LNHDA, CDR2 SQIVND (reference sequence). CDR3 protein: CASSMTGGGGNQPQHF. The CDR3 coding sequence is TGTGCCAGTAGTATGACTGGAGGGGGCGGCAATCAGCCCCAGCATTTT. Full variable domain (rest looked up from reference TRBV19 and TRBJ1-5): DGGITQSPKYLFRKEGQNVTLSCEQNLNHDAMYWYRQDPGQGLRLIYYSQIVNDFQKGDIAEGYSVSREKKESFPLTVTSAQKNPTAFYLCASSMTGGGGNQPQHFGDGTRLSIL.

V gene TRBV6-1 combines with J gene TRBJ1-1; D is unresolved. The CDR3 loop spans 15 amino acids. The germline V and J ends were trimmed by 0 bases and 0 bases, with 8 bases remaining between them. Germline CDR1 and CDR2: MNHNS and SASEGT. CDR3 DNA: TGTGCCAGCAGTGAAGCGTTGACTGTGAACACTGAAGCTTTCTTT. It yields the protein CASSEALTVNTEAFF.

The chain recombines TRBV19 with TRBJ1-2; 8 positions agree with TRBD1. J lost 7 bases, V lost 6 bases, and 16 bases had no gene match. CDR1 LNHDA and CDR2 SQIVND come from the germline V gene (reference sequence). The CDR3 has 16 residues. The chain's CDR3 is CASRKPGGLLWSGYTF. The CDR3 DNA follows: TGTGCCAGTAGAAAGCCAGGGGGCCTCTTATGGTCTGGCTACACCTTC.

The gene calls are TRBV4-2 and TRBJ2-1; D is undetermined. CDR1 and CDR2 (germline): LGHNA, YNFKEQ. The CDR3 is 11 amino acids. Deletions cut 3 bases from V and 7 bases from J, with 4 bases between. In DNA, the CDR3 is TGTGCCAGCAGCCACATGAATGAGCAGTTCTTC. Its protein is CASSHMNEQFF.

The gene calls are TRBV6-5 and TRBJ2-3; 12 bases are a match to TRBD1. The ends lost 3 bases at V and 4 bases at J; junction bases unmatched: 5. CDR3 size: 16 residues. Germline V gene data show CDR1 as MNHEY and CDR2 as SVGAGI. Written as DNA, the CDR3 is TGTGCCAGCAGTTATGGGACAGGGGGCGCCTCAGATACGCAGTATTTT. Protein: CASSYGTGGASDTQYF.

J is TRBJ1-6 and V is TRBV6-1; D is perhaps TRBD1 (5 bases). V lost 6 bases and J 7 bases, leaving 16 bases between the germline ends. The CDR3 is 15 residues long. Germline assignment: CDR1 MNHNS and CDR2 SASEGT. The CDR3 spells CASRAGGEPNSPLHF. The CDR3, as DNA: TGTGCCAGCAGGGCCGGGGGGGAGCCGAATTCACCCCTCCACTTT.

This rearrangement joins TRBV5-5 to TRBJ1-1; a weak D match, TRBD1 (5 bases). CDR1 and CDR2 (germline): SGHKS, YYEKEE (reference sequence). V was clipped by 1 base and J by 11 bases, with 12 bases between them. The CDR3 is made up of 12 amino acids. CDR3 loop: CASSLRGNEAFF. DNA of the CDR3: TGTGCCAGCAGCTTGAGGGGCAATGAGGCTTTCTTT. Filled out from reference TRBV5-5 and TRBJ1-1, the complete variable domain reads DAGVTQSPTHLIKTRGQQVTLRCSPISGHKSVSWYQQVLGQGPQFIFQYYEKEERGRGNFPDRFSARQFPNYSSELNVNALLLGDSALYLCASSLRGNEAFFGQGTRLTVV.

Regarding this clone: Other DNA sequences within the sample encode an identical CDR3. The chain couples TRBV5-1 to TRBJ1-3; D is ambiguous. This CDR3 contains 14 residues. V lost 3 bases to trimming and J lost 0 bases, with 7 bases between them. CDR1 and CDR2 (germline): SGHRS, YFSETQ. CDR3 loop: CASSSGSSGNTIYF. The DNA of the CDR3 is TGCGCCAGCAGCTCCGGGAGCTCTGGAAACACCATATATTTT.

V usage is TRBV15 and J usage is TRBJ1-3, with a possible D match to TRBD1 (5 bases). Between the trimmed V and J ends, which lost 6 bases and 0 bases, there was a span of 12 bases. The CDR3 sequence is 15 residues long. Germline loops: CDR1 LNHNV, CDR2 YYDKDF (reference sequence). CDR3 amino acids: CATRAGVFSGNTIYF. The CDR3 region has the DNA TGTGCCACCAGGGCGGGGGTTTTCTCTGGAAACACCATATATTTT.

The chain carries TRBV13 and TRBJ2-1, with 13 bases matching TRBD2. The CDR3 consists of 15 residues. With V trimmed by 5 bases and J by 5 bases, 3 bases remained unmatched. Germline V CDR1 and CDR2: PRHDT, FYEKMQ (reference sequence). CDR3 in DNA: TGTGCCAGCAGCCCGGGACTAGCGGGAAACAATGAGCAGTTCTTC. The encoded protein is CASSPGLAGNNEQFF. Together with reference TRBV13 and TRBJ2-1, the CDR3 gives the full variable domain: AAGVIQSPRHLIKEKRETATLKCYPIPRHDTVYWYQQGPGQDPQFLISFYEKMQSDKGSIPDRFSAQQFSDYHSELNMSSLELGDSALYFCASSPGLAGNNEQFFGPGTRLTVL.

The count of this clone is one. V usage is TRBV7-9 and J usage is TRBJ1-2; no definite D call. The length of the CDR3 is 13 residues. V dropped 1 base and J dropped 5 bases, with 8 bases sitting between them. CDR1 and CDR2 from the germline V gene are SEHNR and FQNEAQ (reference sequence). CDR3 bases: TGTGCCAGCAGCTTAGAAGGCGGGTATGGCTACACCTTC. Its protein product is CASSLEGGYGYTF.

This chain uses TRBV7-3 with TRBJ1-6; TRBD1 might be the D (5 bases). Trimming left V 8 bases short and J 5 bases short, with 10 bases between. Germline CDR1 reads SGHTA; CDR2 reads FQGTGA. This CDR3 region has 13 residues. The CDR3 is CASGAGHNSPLHF. The CDR3 DNA reads as TGTGCCAGCGGGGCGGGGCATAATTCACCCCTCCACTTT.

The chain carries TRBV7-6 and TRBJ1-3; perhaps TRBD1 as D (5 bases). Trimming removed 4 bases from V and 2 bases from J, with 12 bases in between. This CDR3 has 15 amino acids. Germline assignment: CDR1 SGHVS and CDR2 FNYEAQ. The CDR3 DNA sequence: TGTGCCAGCAGCTCCCCCAGCAGGGCTGGAAACACCATATATTTT. Translated, it gives CASSSPSRAGNTIYF.

The rearrangement joins TRBV4-1 to TRBJ2-1; unclear D gene. Trimming removed 0 bases from V and 0 bases from J, with 6 bases in between. CDR3 length equals 15 residues. Germline CDR1 and CDR2: MGHRA and YSYEKL. CDR3 coding DNA: TGCGCCAGCAGCCAAGATGAGGTCTCCTACAATGAGCAGTTCTTC. Its protein product is CASSQDEVSYNEQFF.

The chain combines TRBV19 with TRBJ2-7; the D gene is possibly TRBD1 (5 bases). CDR1 is LNHDA and CDR2 is SQIVND in the germline V gene (reference sequence). Trimming took off 1 base at V and 3 bases at J, with 7 bases between the two ends. CDR3 size: 13 residues. In DNA form, the CDR3 reads TGTGCCAGTAGTATAGGTCAGGGCTACGAGCAGTACTTC. Its protein product is CASSIGQGYEQYF.

CDR3 nucleotides: TGTGCCACCAGCAGAGTAGCGGGAGTTCGGAATGAGCAGTTCTTC. This translates into CATSRVAGVRNEQFF. The rearrangement joins TRBV15 to TRBJ2-1; 9 positions agree with TRBD2. Germline V gives CDR1 LNHNV, CDR2 YYDKDF (reference sequence). The V gene end was trimmed by 1 base and the J gene end by 7 bases; junction bases not matched to a gene: 5. The CDR3 loop spans 15 amino acids.

This chain links TRBV6-5 with TRBJ1-1; D is perhaps TRBD1 (6 bases). Germline loops: CDR1 MNHEY, CDR2 SVGAGI. Trimming took 2 bases from V and 2 from J, leaving 15 bases between them. The CDR3 is 16 amino acids. The CDR3 loop reads CASSYRQGRGNTEAFF. The DNA of the CDR3 is TGTGCCAGCAGTTACCGGCAGGGGAGGGGAAACACTGAAGCTTTCTTT.

The V call is TRBV7-3, the J call TRBJ2-1, with 9 positions matching TRBD1. Germline V gene lookup returns CDR1 SGHTA and CDR2 FQGTGA. The trim removed 3 bases at V and 7 bases at J, leaving 7 bases unmatched. The CDR3 extends over 15 amino acids. CDR3 protein: CASSFPGQGLNEQFF. The CDR3 bases are TGTGCCAGCAGCTTCCCGGGACAGGGTTTGAATGAGCAGTTCTTC.

The chain has TRBV9 and TRBJ2-3; D remains unclear. CDR1 and CDR2 from the germline V gene are SGDLS and YYNGEE. V was trimmed by 4 bases and J by 2 bases, leaving 5 bases between them. CDR3 length: 12 residues. As DNA, the CDR3 is TGTGCCAGCAGCACGGTCACAGATACGCAGTATTTT. As protein: CASSTVTDTQYF.

About this clone: Mismatch with germline at one junction end may stem from a read error. The chain links TRBV5-4 to TRBJ2-7; 10 bases align to TRBD2. CDR1 SGHNT and CDR2 YYREEE come from the germline V gene (reference sequence). This CDR3 has 16 amino acids. The CDR3 reads CASSLDGTSATYEQYF. The CDR3 DNA reads as TGTGCCAGCAGTTTGGATGGGACTAGCGCAACCTACGAGCAGTACTTC.

This chain joins TRBV4-2 and TRBJ1-5; weak D call: TRBD1 (6 bases). Germline V lookup: CDR1 LGHNA, CDR2 YNFKEQ. The CDR3 is 17 residues long. Trimming shortened V by 0 bases and J by 6 bases, and 18 bases separated the two germline ends. The CDR3 loop reads CASSQDRANRDRQPQHF. The CDR3 nucleotides read TGTGCCAGCAGCCAAGATAGGGCCAACAGGGATCGTCAGCCCCAGCATTTT.

CDR3 protein: CASSPDGTGEDEQYF. Here the CDR3 DNA reads TGTGCCAGCAGCCCAGACGGGACAGGGGAAGACGAGCAGTACTTC. V is TRBV7-9 and J is TRBJ2-7, with 10 nucleotides matching TRBD1. Germline CDR1 and CDR2: SEHNR and FQNEAQ (reference sequence). This CDR3 contains 15 residues. The trim removed 5 bases at V and 5 bases at J, leaving 9 bases unmatched.

The V and J genes are TRBV18 and TRBJ2-7; 7 nucleotides align to TRBD1. The ends lost 3 bases at V and 2 bases at J; junction bases unmatched: 4. CDR1 and CDR2 (germline): KGHSH, LQKENI. The CDR3 length is 14 residues. CDR3 amino acids: CASSPTGTAYEQYF. In DNA form, the CDR3 reads TGTGCCAGCTCACCTACCGGGACAGCCTACGAGCAGTACTTC.

This clone was picked up one time. This chain joins TRBV9 and TRBJ2-4; D is unresolved. This CDR3 contains 13 residues. Looked up from germline, CDR1 is SGDLS and CDR2 is YYNGEE. Trimming took off 0 bases at V and 6 bases at J, with 7 bases between the two ends. The CDR3, as DNA: TGTGCCAGCAGCGTAGATACGGGAAACATTCAGTACTTC. Its protein is CASSVDTGNIQYF.